The clone carrying this TCR beta chain was counted a few times. Each donor supplied 8 to 10 milliliters of peripheral blood. RNA extraction gave at least 6 micrograms of total RNA per sample. The entry originates in a study of blood T cells in healthy people across ages. Germline V lookup: CDR1 MDHEN, CDR2 SYDVKM. The CDR3 length is 12 residues. The V gene lost 7 bases and the J gene lost 5 bases, with 11 bases spanning the gap. The authors ran a second PCR of 7 to 11 cycles using a sample-barcoded 5' primer and a J-beta primer mix. Each sample yielded at least 2.5 million CDR3-containing paired-end reads. One entry per CDR3 protein results from TCRdb running MiXCR on the 5' RACE reads. This table holds around 280,000 distinct CDR3 sequences, less than 30% found once.

Sequenced sample: blood. The chain uses TRBV28 and TRBJ2-5; D call uncertain. The sequence was collected from a woman between 65 and 79 years old in good health. CDR3 DNA: TGTGCCAGCAAGCAGGATTTGGAGACCCAGTACTTC. This codes for CASKQDLETQYF. The whole variable domain, remainder taken from reference TRBV28 and TRBJ2-5, is DVKVTQSSRYLVKRTGEKVFLECVQDMDHENMFWYRQDPGLGLRLIYFSYDVKMKEKGDIPEGYSVSREKKERFSLILESASTNQTSMYLCASKQDLETQYFGPGTRLLVL.